The 23 T cell receptor beta chains below all came from one sample that was sequenced in a study of regulatory T cells in long-lasting Graves disease. The time point was: newly diagnosed GD, antithyroid drugs for less than 3 months. From RNA extracted from PBMCs, the TCR library was made. Libraries of TCR beta came from iRepertoire HTBI primers plus Arm-PCR of CDR3 regions. TCRdb re-called the multiplex PCR reads with MiXCR, one entry per CDR3 protein. The table has more than 350,000 distinct CDR3 sequences, 14% to 15% seen once. These data were also filed under a second study, of T cells in Graves' hyperthyroidism and ophthalmopathy.

The starting material was peripheral blood mononuclear cells (PBMCs), obtained at new diagnosis, from a patient treated with antithyroid drugs. The receptors stem from a woman aged 25 to 39 with Graves disease.

This clonotype was seen ten or more times. The chain has TRBV30 and TRBJ1-5; TRBD1 matches 7 bases. This CDR3 comprises 13 residues. Per the germline V gene, CDR1 is GTSNPN and CDR2 is SVGIG (reference sequence). Losses at the gene ends were 4 bases for V and 1 base for J; bases not matched to a gene: 1. CDR3 amino acids: CAWKGQSNQPQHF. CDR3 DNA: TGTGCCTGGAAGGGACAGAGCAATCAGCCCCAGCATTTT.

This clonotype was seen a handful of times. This rearrangement joins TRBV20-1 to TRBJ2-7; tentative D call: TRBD1 (5 bases). V was cut by 5 bases and J by 1 base, with 9 bases left in between. The length of the CDR3 is 12 residues. Germline V gene lookup returns CDR1 DFQATT and CDR2 SNEGSKA (reference sequence). CDR3 nucleotide sequence: TGCAGTGCTGAATCAGGGTCCTACGAGCAGTACTTC. Its translation: CSAESGSYEQYF.

This chain links TRBV24-1 with TRBJ1-3; D may be TRBD1 (6 bases). The CDR3 covers 13 residues. Trimming cost V 4 bases and J 4 bases, with 7 bases left between them. Germline assignment: CDR1 KGHDR and CDR2 SFDVKD. CDR3 sequence reads: CATSDGQGNTIYF. CDR3 nucleotides: TGTGCCACCAGTGACGGACAGGGAAACACCATATATTTT.

This clonotype was picked up many times. This chain links TRBV18 with TRBJ2-3, with a tentative D call TRBD1 (5 bases). The CDR3 sequence is 16 residues long. Trimming removed 6 bases from V and 0 bases from J, with 16 bases in between. From germline, CDR1 is KGHSH and CDR2 LQKENI. CDR3 coding DNA: TGTGCCAGCTCTCTCCCCAAGGGGCCTAGCACAGATACGCAGTATTTT. Protein sequence: CASSLPKGPSTDTQYF.

At least ten counts were recorded for this clonotype. V gene TRBV7-9 combines with J gene TRBJ2-1, with TRBD2 matching 10 bases. CDR3 length: 15 residues. Germline V gene data show CDR1 as SEHNR and CDR2 as FQNEAQ (reference sequence). V lost 0 bases, J lost 12 bases, and 8 bases stayed unmatched. CDR3 DNA sequence: TGTGCCAGCAGCTTAGCCCTAGCGGGAGTGCGGCCGCAGTTCTTC. This codes for CASSLALAGVRPQFF.

The chain is built from TRBV10-3 and TRBJ1-1; D call uncertain. V gave up 6 bases and J gave up 6 bases, with 20 bases separating them. The CDR3 sequence is 15 residues long. Germline-derived CDR1 and CDR2 are ENHRY and SYGVKD. This chain's CDR3 is CAISQSNYVNAEAFF. In DNA, the CDR3 is TGTGCCATCAGCCAATCCAATTACGTGAATGCTGAAGCTTTCTTT.

Ten or more counts support this clonotype. This rearrangement joins TRBV30 to TRBJ2-3; 10 bases match TRBD2. This CDR3 has 15 amino acids. From germline, CDR1 is GTSNPN and CDR2 SVGIG (reference sequence). V was pared by 2 bases and J by 1 base, with 3 bases of the junction left unmatched. CDR3 region: CAWSHGTSGTDTQYF. As DNA, the CDR3 is TGTGCCTGGAGTCACGGGACTAGCGGCACAGATACGCAGTATTTT.

The table lists this clonotype with a few counts. The chain is built from TRBV29-1 and TRBJ1-1, with TRBD1 matching 10 bases. CDR1 and CDR2 from the germline V gene are SQVTM and ANQGSEA. The CDR3 extends over 13 amino acids. V lost 6 bases and J lost 4; bases outside the gene matches: 5. The CDR3 DNA reads as TGCAGCGTGGTTGGACAGGGGGTCACTGAAGCTTTCTTT. Protein: CSVVGQGVTEAFF.

In this sample, this clonotype turned up a few times. The chain employs TRBV24-1 and TRBJ1-5; 7 bases match TRBD1. The CDR3 covers 17 residues. The J segment lost 1 base and the V segment lost 5 bases, leaving 10 bases of the junction unmatched. The germline CDR1 and CDR2 sequences are KGHDR and SFDVKD. CDR3 nucleotides: TGTGCCACCAGTGGGAATATACAGGGGTCGAGCAATCAGCCCCAGCATTTT. Translating it yields CATSGNIQGSSNQPQHF.

The chain couples TRBV28 to TRBJ2-7, with D unresolved. CDR1 is MDHEN, CDR2 SYDVKM, per germline. V lost 6 bases to trimming and J lost 7 bases, with 16 bases between them. The CDR3 loop spans 13 amino acids. The CDR3, as DNA: TGTGCCAGCAGCTTCTGGCCAGTCAATGAGCAGTACTTC. Protein sequence: CASSFWPVNEQYF.

This clonotype was seen only once. The chain carries TRBV5-1 and TRBJ2-7; D gene unclear. Trimming stripped 5 bases from V and 0 bases from J, with 12 bases between. Germline V CDR1 and CDR2: SGHRS, YFSETQ. The CDR3 sequence is 14 residues long. As DNA, the CDR3 is TGCGCCAGCAGTTCCTCTCGGAGCTCCTACGAGCAGTACTTC. It encodes CASSSSRSSYEQYF.

The chain joins TRBV25-1 to TRBJ2-1, with 8 bases lining up with TRBD2. Germline CDR1 is MGHDK and CDR2 is SYGVNS. This CDR3 has 16 residues. J was trimmed by 5 bases and V by 3 bases; bases with no gene match: 9. CDR3 DNA sequence: TGTGCCAGCAGTGACCCAAGCGGGAGAACCCACAATGAGCAGTTCTTC. It codes for CASSDPSGRTHNEQFF.

The chain couples TRBV6-1 to TRBJ2-7, with a possible D match to TRBD2 (5 bases). This CDR3 contains 14 residues. The germline V gene encodes CDR1 MNHNS and CDR2 SASEGT. V shed 8 bases and J shed 1 base, with 15 bases lying between them. CDR3 bases: TGTGCCAGCTCCAGAGACGGGGAATCCTACGAGCAGTACTTC. Its translation: CASSRDGESYEQYF.

This clonotype has just a few counts. V gene TRBV9 combines with J gene TRBJ1-6, with 8 bases aligning to TRBD1. CDR1 and CDR2 from the germline V gene are SGDLS and YYNGEE. V lost 2 bases, J lost 4 bases, and 2 bases stayed unmatched. This CDR3 region has 15 residues. The CDR3 here is CASSVDRGYNSPLHF. The CDR3, as DNA: TGTGCCAGCAGCGTTGACAGGGGATATAATTCACCCCTCCACTTT.

There are many counts of this clonotype. The rearrangement links TRBV7-9 to TRBJ2-5; perhaps TRBD2 as D (5 bases). The DNA end favors TRBJ2-1, so the J call may be wrong. CDR1 and CDR2 from the germline V gene are SEHNR and FQNEAQ (reference sequence). There are 13 residues in the CDR3. The chain's CDR3 is CASSTLLENEQFF. The CDR3 DNA follows: TGTGCCAGCAGCACACTACTAGAGAATGAGCAGTTCTTC.

Comments on this clonotype: The junction differs from germline at one of its ends, possibly a read error. The rearrangement links TRBV13 to TRBJ2-3; 11 nucleotides line up with TRBD1. This CDR3 has 15 residues. CDR1 is PRHDT and CDR2 is FYEKMQ in the germline V gene (reference sequence). Here the CDR3 reads CVSNRDRGSADTQYF. The CDR3 DNA is TGTGTCAGCAACCGGGACAGGGGGTCCGCAGATACGCAGTATTTT.

The chain links TRBV15 to TRBJ2-2; D remains unclear. CDR1 and CDR2 (germline): LNHNV, YYDKDF (reference sequence). The CDR3 extends over 16 amino acids. V was clipped by 1 base and J by 2 bases, with 11 bases between them. The CDR3 protein is CATSRVGALNTGELFF. CDR3 coding DNA: TGTGCCACCAGCAGAGTAGGAGCGCTTAACACCGGGGAGCTGTTTTTT.

In its sample, this clonotype was seen many times. The rearrangement joins TRBV11-3 to TRBJ2-3; the D is unclear. CDR3 length: 12 amino acids. Trimming shortened V by 5 bases and J by 6 bases, and 9 bases separated the two germline ends. CDR1 is SGHNT, CDR2 YENEEA, per germline. CDR3 region: CASSRTGDTQYF. The CDR3 DNA reads TGTGCCAGCAGCAGGACCGGGGATACGCAGTATTTT.

This clonotype was counted at least ten times. This chain connects TRBV11-3 to TRBJ2-3; possibly TRBD1 for D (5 bases). Looked up from germline, CDR1 is SGHNT and CDR2 is YENEEA. The V gene lost 5 bases and the J gene lost 0 bases, with 18 bases spanning the gap. This CDR3 contains 17 residues. In DNA, the CDR3 is TGTGCCAGCAGCCCCCAAAAGGGGCAATTTAGCACAGATACGCAGTATTTT. This encodes CASSPQKGQFSTDTQYF. Full variable domain (missing parts from reference TRBV11-3 and TRBJ2-3): EAGVVQSPRYKIIEKKQPVAFWCNPISGHNTLYWYLQNLGQGPELLIRYENEEAVDDSQLPKDRFSAERLKGVDSTLKIQPAELGDSAVYLCASSPQKGQFSTDTQYFGPGTRLTVL.

This clonotype was picked up many times. J is TRBJ1-2 and V is TRBV18; 7 bases are a match to TRBD1. This CDR3 contains 15 residues. V shed 3 bases and J 4 bases; nucleotides not matched to a gene: 8. Germline assignment: CDR1 KGHSH and CDR2 LQKENI. Here the CDR3 reads CASSPGGTAIYGYTF. As DNA, the CDR3 is TGTGCCAGCTCACCTGGGGGGACAGCCATCTATGGCTACACCTTC.

This chain connects TRBV7-2 to TRBJ2-7, with 10 bases lining up with TRBD1. The germline V gene encodes CDR1 SGHTA and CDR2 FQGNSA. Trimming at V came to 5 bases and at J to 4 bases, leaving 8 bases not matched to a gene. This CDR3 contains 15 residues. Here the CDR3 reads CTSSEDRGRGYEQYF. The CDR3 nucleotides are TGTACCAGCAGCGAAGACAGGGGGCGCGGGTACGAGCAGTACTTC.

This clonotype was counted many times. The rearrangement links TRBV30 to TRBJ2-7, with 14 bases identical to TRBD2. Germline loops: CDR1 GTSNPN, CDR2 SVGIG (reference sequence). The CDR3 is 14 residues long. J was trimmed by 4 bases and V by 5 bases; bases with no gene match: 4. This chain's CDR3 is CAWEGTSGSYEQYF. The CDR3 DNA reads TGTGCCTGGGAGGGGACTAGCGGGAGTTACGAGCAGTACTTC. Combining the CDR3 with reference TRBV30 and TRBJ2-7 gives the whole variable domain SQTIHQWPATLVQPVGSPLSLECTVEGTSNPNLYWYRQAAGRGLQLLFYSVGIGQISSEVPQNLSASRPQDRQFILSSKKLLLSDSGFYLCAWEGTSGSYEQYFGPGTRLTVT.

Many counts were recorded for this clonotype. The CDR3 reads CSVEERGARGPTDTQYF. CDR3 nucleotide sequence: TGCAGCGTTGAAGAGAGGGGAGCGAGGGGGCCCACAGATACGCAGTATTTT. The chain is built from TRBV29-1 and TRBJ2-3; 7 nucleotides agree with TRBD1. CDR1 and CDR2 from the germline V gene are SQVTM and ANQGSEA. This CDR3 comprises 17 residues. The J segment lost 2 bases and the V segment lost 0 bases, leaving 11 bases of the junction unmatched.